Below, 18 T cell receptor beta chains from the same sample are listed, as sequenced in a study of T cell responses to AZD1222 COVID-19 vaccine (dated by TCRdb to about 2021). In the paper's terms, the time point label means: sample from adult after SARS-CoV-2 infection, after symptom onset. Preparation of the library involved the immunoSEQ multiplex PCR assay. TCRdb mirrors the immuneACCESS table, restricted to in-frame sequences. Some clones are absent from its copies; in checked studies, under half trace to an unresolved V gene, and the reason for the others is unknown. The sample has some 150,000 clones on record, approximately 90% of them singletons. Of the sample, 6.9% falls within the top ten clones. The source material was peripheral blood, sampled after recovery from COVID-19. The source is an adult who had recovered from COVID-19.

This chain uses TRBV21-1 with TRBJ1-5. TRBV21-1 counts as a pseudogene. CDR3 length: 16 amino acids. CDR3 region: CASSKVRAGSDQPQHF. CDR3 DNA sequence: TGTGCCAGCAGCAAAGTAAGGGCAGGGAGCGATCAGCCCCAGCATTTT.

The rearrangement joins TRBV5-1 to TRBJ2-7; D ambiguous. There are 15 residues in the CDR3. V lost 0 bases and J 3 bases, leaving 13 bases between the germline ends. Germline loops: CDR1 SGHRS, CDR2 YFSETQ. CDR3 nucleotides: TGCGCCAGCAGCTTGGCGGGCTCGACCTACTACGAGCAGTACTTC. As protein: CASSLAGSTYYEQYF.

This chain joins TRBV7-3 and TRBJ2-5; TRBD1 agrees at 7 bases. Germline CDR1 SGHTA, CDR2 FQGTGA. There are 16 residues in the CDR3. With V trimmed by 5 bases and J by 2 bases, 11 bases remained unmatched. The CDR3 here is CASSPSGTVVQETQYF. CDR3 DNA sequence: TGTGCCAGCAGCCCCTCGGGGACAGTTGTACAAGAGACCCAGTACTTC.

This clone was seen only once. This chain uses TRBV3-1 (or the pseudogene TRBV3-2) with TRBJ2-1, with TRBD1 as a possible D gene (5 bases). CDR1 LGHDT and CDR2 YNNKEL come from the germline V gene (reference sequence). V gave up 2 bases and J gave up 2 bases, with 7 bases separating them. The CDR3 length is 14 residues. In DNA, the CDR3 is TGTGCCAGCAGCCAACAGGGCACCTACAATGAGCAGTTCTTC. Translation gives CASSQQGTYNEQFF.

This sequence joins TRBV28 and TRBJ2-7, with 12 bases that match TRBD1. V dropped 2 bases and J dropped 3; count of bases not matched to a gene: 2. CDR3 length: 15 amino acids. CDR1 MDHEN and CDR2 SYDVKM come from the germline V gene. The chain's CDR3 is CASSLGTGGFYEQYF. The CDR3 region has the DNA TGTGCCAGCAGTTTAGGGACAGGGGGCTTCTACGAGCAGTACTTC. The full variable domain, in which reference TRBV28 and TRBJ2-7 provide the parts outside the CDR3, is DVKVTQSSRYLVKRTGEKVFLECVQDMDHENMFWYRQDPGLGLRLIYFSYDVKMKEKGDIPEGYSVSREKKERFSLILESASTNQTSMYLCASSLGTGGFYEQYFGPGTRLTVT.

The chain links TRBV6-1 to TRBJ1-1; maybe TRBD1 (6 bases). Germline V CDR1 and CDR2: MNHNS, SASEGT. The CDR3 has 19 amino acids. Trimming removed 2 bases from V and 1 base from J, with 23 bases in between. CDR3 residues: CASSEKARELTGWNTEAFF. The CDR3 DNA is TGTGCCAGCAGTGAAAAGGCACGCGAATTAACAGGGTGGAACACTGAAGCTTTCTTT.

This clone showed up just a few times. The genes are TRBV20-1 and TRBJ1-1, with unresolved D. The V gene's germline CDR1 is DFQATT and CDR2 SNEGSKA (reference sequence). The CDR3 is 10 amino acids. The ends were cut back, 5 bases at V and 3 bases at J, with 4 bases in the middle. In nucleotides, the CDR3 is TGCAGTGCTTTTGACACTGAAGCTTTCTTT. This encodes CSAFDTEAFF.

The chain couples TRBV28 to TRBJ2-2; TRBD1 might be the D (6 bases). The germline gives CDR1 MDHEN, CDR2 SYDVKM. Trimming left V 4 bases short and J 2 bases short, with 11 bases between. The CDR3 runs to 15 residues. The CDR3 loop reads CASSSGATNTGELFF. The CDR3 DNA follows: TGTGCCAGCAGTTCAGGGGCGACAAACACCGGGGAGCTGTTTTTT.

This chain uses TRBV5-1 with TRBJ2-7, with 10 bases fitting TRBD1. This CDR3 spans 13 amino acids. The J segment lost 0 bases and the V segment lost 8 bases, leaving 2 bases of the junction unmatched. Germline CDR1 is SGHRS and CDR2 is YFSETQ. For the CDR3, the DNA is TGCGCCAGTAGGACAGGGGGCTCCTACGAGCAGTACTTC. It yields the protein CASRTGGSYEQYF.

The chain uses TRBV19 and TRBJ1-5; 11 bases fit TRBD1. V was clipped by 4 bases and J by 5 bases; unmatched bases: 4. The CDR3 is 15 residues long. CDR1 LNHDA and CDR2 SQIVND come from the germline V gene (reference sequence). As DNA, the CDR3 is TGTGCCAGTAGTAGGACAGGGGGCTTCGATCAGCCCCAGCATTTT. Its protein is CASSRTGGFDQPQHF.

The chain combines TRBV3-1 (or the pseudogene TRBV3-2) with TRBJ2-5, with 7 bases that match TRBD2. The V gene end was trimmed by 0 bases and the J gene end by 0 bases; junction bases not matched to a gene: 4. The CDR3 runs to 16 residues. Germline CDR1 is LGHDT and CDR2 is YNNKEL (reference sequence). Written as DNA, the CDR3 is TGTGCCAGCAGCCAAGATAGGCGGGGGAACCAAGAGACCCAGTACTTC. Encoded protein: CASSQDRRGNQETQYF.

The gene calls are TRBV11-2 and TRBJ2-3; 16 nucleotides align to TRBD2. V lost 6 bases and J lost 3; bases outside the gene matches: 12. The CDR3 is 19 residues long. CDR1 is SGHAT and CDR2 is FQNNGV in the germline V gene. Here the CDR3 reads CASSPLSGLAGGRTDTQYF. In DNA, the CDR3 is TGTGCCAGCAGTCCGCTTTCGGGACTAGCGGGGGGGAGGACAGATACGCAGTATTTT. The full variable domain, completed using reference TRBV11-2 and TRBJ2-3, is EAGVAQSPRYKIIEKRQSVAFWCNPISGHATLYWYQQILGQGPKLLIQFQNNGVVDDSQLPKDRFSAERLKGVDSTLKIQPAKLEDSAVYLCASSPLSGLAGGRTDTQYFGPGTRLTVL.

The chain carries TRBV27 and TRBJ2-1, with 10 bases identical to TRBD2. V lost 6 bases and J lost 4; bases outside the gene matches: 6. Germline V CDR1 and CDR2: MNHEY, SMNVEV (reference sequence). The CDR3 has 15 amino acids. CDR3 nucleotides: TGTGCCAGCAGCTTAAGCGGGGGGGCTTACAATGAGCAGTTCTTC. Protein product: CASSLSGGAYNEQFF.

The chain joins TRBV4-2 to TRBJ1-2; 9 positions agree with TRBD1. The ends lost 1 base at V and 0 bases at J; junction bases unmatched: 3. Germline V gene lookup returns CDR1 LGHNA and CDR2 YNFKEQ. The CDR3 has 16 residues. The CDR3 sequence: CASSQVGTGSNYGYTF. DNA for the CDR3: TGTGCCAGCAGCCAAGTTGGGACAGGGTCTAACTATGGCTACACCTTC.

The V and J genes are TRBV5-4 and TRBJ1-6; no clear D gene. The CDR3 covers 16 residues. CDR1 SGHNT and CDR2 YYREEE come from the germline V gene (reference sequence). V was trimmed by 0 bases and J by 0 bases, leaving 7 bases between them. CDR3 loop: CASSLEGSSYNSPLHF. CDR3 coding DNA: TGTGCCAGCAGCTTGGAAGGCAGCTCCTATAATTCACCCCTCCACTTT.

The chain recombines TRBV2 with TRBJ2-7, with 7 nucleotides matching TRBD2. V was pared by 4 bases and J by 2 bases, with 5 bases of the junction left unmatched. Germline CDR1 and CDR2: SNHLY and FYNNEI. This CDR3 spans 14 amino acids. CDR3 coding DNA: TGTGCCAGCAGTGTGGTCGGGGGGACCTACGAGCAGTACTTC. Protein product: CASSVVGGTYEQYF.

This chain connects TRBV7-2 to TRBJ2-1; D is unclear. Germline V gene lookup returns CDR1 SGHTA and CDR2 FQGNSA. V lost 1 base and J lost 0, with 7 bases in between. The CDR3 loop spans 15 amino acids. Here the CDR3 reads CASSLVGRSYNEQFF. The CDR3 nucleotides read TGTGCCAGCAGCTTAGTCGGGCGCTCCTACAATGAGCAGTTCTTC.

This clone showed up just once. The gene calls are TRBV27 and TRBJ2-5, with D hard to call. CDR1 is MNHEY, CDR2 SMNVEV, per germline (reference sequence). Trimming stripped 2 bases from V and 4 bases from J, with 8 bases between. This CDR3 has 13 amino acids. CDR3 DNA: TGTGCCAGCAGTTTACGGATAGGAGAGACCCAGTACTTC. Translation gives CASSLRIGETQYF.